Only a few counts were recorded for the clone carrying this TCR beta chain. Its antigen is as yet unknown. Only in-frame clones appear in the TCRdb table, and some are missing; sequencing was by immunoSEQ multiplex PCR. The profile shows 130,000 or so clones, around 83% of them singletons. This record comes from a study of T cell responses to AZD1222 COVID-19 vaccine. Study summary: Pooled samples include second doses given at about 4 or 12 weeks. Points from the study as a whole: Donors were largely white British and mainly female; clonal diversity was possibly underestimated.

Per germline, CDR1 GTSNPN and CDR2 SVGIG (reference sequence). The CDR3 contains 15 residues. Between the trimmed V and J ends, which lost 0 bases and 0 bases, there was a span of 9 bases. The J gene is TRBJ1-5, the V gene TRBV30; D gene unclear. The sequenced sample was peripheral blood, obtained on day 0 of AZD1222 vaccination. The receptor was isolated from an adult in good health. CDR3 sequence: CAWSVPGVSNQPQHF. DNA of the CDR3: TGTGCCTGGAGTGTACCGGGAGTTAGCAATCAGCCCCAGCATTTT.